This TCR beta chain was documented in a study of T-cell reconstitution after alpha-beta-depleted transplantation in children. Study-wide results and limits: Newly generated T cells supplied most T-cell counts and diversity one year post-transplant. Some patients' high day-60 TCRbeta diversity was attributed to recipient cells surviving conditioning. Two months or so post-transplant, alpha-beta T cells reportedly derived from several hundred expanded graft clones.

V lost 1 base, J lost 3 bases, and 5 bases stayed unmatched. CDR3 length: 15 amino acids. Germline loops: CDR1 SGHVS, CDR2 FQNEAQ. Construction of the TCRbeta library involved unique molecular identifiers. TCRdb re-derived calls from the PCR reads in MiXCR, one entry per CDR3 protein. The sample lists under 300,000 distinct CDR3 sequences, around 10% occurring once. This clonotype was seen repeatedly, ten times or more. The antigen remains undetermined. This TCR derives from a male patient under 10 years old who had a stem cell transplant for chronic granulomatous disease, so the T cells may come from the graft donor. The rearrangement uses TRBV7-8 and TRBJ2-7, with TRBD1 matching over 8 bases. This specimen consisted of peripheral blood, obtained 180 days after TCRalphabeta/CD19-depleted stem cell transplant. CDR3 bases: TGTGCCAGCAGCTTAGTACAGGGGGGCTACTACGAGCAGTACTTC. Translated, it gives CASSLVQGGYYEQYF.